This T cell receptor (beta chain) was captured by sequencing in a study of T cell repertoires in cytomegalovirus infection. On the study more broadly: Through public TCR beta signatures, both CMV infection and matching HLA type were indicated.

The study, taken as a whole, reports: The study found HLA-C-restricted CMV-specific TCR beta clonotypes dominating the ex vivo response. The study identified carriers of CMV plus the relevant HLA from cumulative public TCR beta family frequency.

TCRdb used MiXCR to reprocess the reads, holding one entry per CDR3 protein. The sample carries some 300,000 distinct CDR3 sequences, 17% recorded once. The CDR3 has 11 amino acids. Deletions cut 4 bases from V and 9 bases from J, with 6 bases between. In this sample, this clonotype turned up a few times. The antigen remains unidentified. The source of this sequence is a human donor in good health (CMV status not recorded). Some clones in this sample may be carry-over from other donors' samples. The chain is built from TRBV12-3 or TRBV12-4 and TRBJ2-2; D call uncertain. The sequencing sample was made of PBMCs. CDR3 bases: TGTGCCAGCAGTTCCCGCCGGGAGCTGTTTTTT. Translation: CASSSRRELFF.